The T cell receptor (beta chain) under discussion was sequenced for a study of Ad26.COV2.S vaccination and SARS-CoV-2 variants. The CDR3 consists of 17 residues. V lost 1 base and J 6 bases, leaving 21 bases between the germline ends. Germline V lookup: CDR1 SEHNR, CDR2 FQNEAQ (reference sequence). Sequenced by immunoSEQ multiplex PCR; TCRdb stores in-frame clones only, minus some. The sample carries about 240,000 clones, 70% to 90% recorded once. Documented treatment: approximately 18 received Ad26.COV2.S at low or high dose, single or two shots; 5 received placebo; per-sample allocation not given. Day 63 after the first vaccine or placebo injection was the time point for sampling.

Sequences were derived from peripheral blood, sampled in a trial of Ad26.COV2.S vaccine versus placebo. This TCR was sampled from a person aged 18-60 years who received the Ad26.COV2.S COVID-19 vaccine or a placebo. This chain connects TRBV7-9 to TRBJ1-2, with D perhaps TRBD1 (5 bases). CDR3 coding DNA: TGTGCCAGCAGCTTAGACATTAGGGCGGATCAAGGGGATGGCTACACCTTC. Translated: CASSLDIRADQGDGYTF.